The TCR beta chain under discussion was sequenced for a study of PD-L1 blockade in urothelial cancer. Study as a whole: Previous chemotherapy exposure amounted to 0 to 3 regimens for patients.

Sequencing was performed with immunoSEQ multiplex PCR; in TCRdb, only in-frame clones are kept and a portion is missing. The table includes roughly 95,000 clones, around nine tenths detected once. Findings and limits, study-wide: Pretreatment TCR clonality in blood, when below the median, was predictive of better survival.

The length of the CDR3 is 14 residues. Germline loops: CDR1 SGHAT, CDR2 FQNNGV. V lost 5 bases to trimming and J lost 5 bases, with 16 bases between them. On this clone itself: Its matching antigen is unknown.

Indicated time point: pretreatment peripheral blood. Disease in patients was locally advanced or metastatic urothelial carcinoma. The chain combines TRBV11-2 with TRBJ2-7; a weak D match, TRBD2 (6 bases). Specimen: PBMCs, collected around atezolizumab (anti-PD-L1) treatment. The clonotype comes from a man aged 60 to 75 with urothelial cancer. CDR3 DNA sequence: TGTGCCAGCAGCCCCGGACTGTCGGGGGACGAGCAGTACTTC. It specifies CASSPGLSGDEQYF.